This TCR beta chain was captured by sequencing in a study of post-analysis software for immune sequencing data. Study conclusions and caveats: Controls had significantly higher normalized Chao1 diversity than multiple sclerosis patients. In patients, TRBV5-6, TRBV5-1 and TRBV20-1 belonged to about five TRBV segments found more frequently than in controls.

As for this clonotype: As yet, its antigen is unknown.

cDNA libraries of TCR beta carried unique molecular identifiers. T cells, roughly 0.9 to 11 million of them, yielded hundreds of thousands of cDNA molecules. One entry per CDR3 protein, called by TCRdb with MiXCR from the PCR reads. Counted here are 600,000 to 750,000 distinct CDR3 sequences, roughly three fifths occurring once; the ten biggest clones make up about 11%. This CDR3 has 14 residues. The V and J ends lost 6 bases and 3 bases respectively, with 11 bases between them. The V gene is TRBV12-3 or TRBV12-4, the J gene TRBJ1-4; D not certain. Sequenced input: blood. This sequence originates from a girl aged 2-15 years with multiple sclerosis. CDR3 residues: CASSRTEANEKLFF. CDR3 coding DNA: TGTGCCAGCAGCCGGACGGAGGCTAATGAAAAACTGTTTTTT.